The TCR beta chain under discussion was sequenced for a study of T cells in localized non-small cell lung cancer. Findings of the study overall: There was an association of higher blood T cell density with longer overall survival. Turning up in adjacent lung were a median about 56 of the top 100 tumor clones. Uninvolved adjacent lung had the highest recorded T cell clonality, with tumor below it. Sequencing involved a lone tumor region, leaving heterogeneity possible.

CDR3 length equals 15 residues. Trimming pared 0 bases from V and 5 bases from J, leaving 12 bases between. CDR1 is SGDLS and CDR2 is YYNGEE in the germline V gene. A word on this clone: Its antigen is not known.

TCRdb keeps only in-frame clones here, not all; method: immunoSEQ multiplex PCR. The sample holds about 33,000 clones, 85% to 90% seen once. V and J are TRBV9 and TRBJ2-4; TRBD2 is a possible D gene (5 bases). The receptor was derived from a man aged 40 to 70 with stage I lung adenocarcinoma. The specimen comprised peripheral blood, sampled before any cancer treatment. CDR3 protein: CASSVASGLQNIQYF. The CDR3 region has the DNA TGTGCCAGCAGCGTAGCGAGCGGACTCCAAAACATTCAGTACTTC.